This T cell receptor beta chain was profiled in a study of CD8 T cells in ankylosing spondylitis (dated by TCRdb to about 2017). Study-wide context: To find TCR variants linked to disease, the study profiled T cell receptor beta repertoires in ankylosing spondylitis patients and healthy donors. The full study cohort comprised 25 ankylosing spondylitis patients and roughly 110 healthy donors. Peripheral blood samples were taken, and synovial fluid was additionally collected from ankylosing spondylitis patients.

CDR3 length: 14 amino acids, cysteine to phenylalanine. CDR3 DNA only is kept here, 42 bases in frame from base 1. From V the trimming removes 8 bases and from J it removes 4 bases, while the gene matches leave 8 bases of the junction unaccounted for. Taken from the germline V gene (reference sequence), the CDR1 and CDR2 loops are LGHDT and YNNKEL. Sequencing took place on an Illumina HiSeq 2500. TCR beta libraries were prepared by quantitative 5'-RACE with molecular barcodes. The original methods were these. To identify disease-linked TCR variants, a new computational method was used, one built on a probabilistic model of VDJ rearrangement. In-frame beta chains were kept once TCRdb had trimmed the public reads at Q25 with fastp and called clones with MiXCR. All rows with the same CDR3 protein become a single entry with the most common DNA and genes. TCRdb's processing, not the authors' own work, is the source of the V and J calls. The sample yields approximately 540,000 distinct CDR3 sequences; approximately 11% were counted once. Around 7% of the sample goes to the ten largest clones.

To note about this clonotype: What antigen it recognizes has not been identified. Base qualities are missing; no much larger clone stands one base away.

Study-wide conclusions, independent of this receptor: Blood from ankylosing spondylitis patients appeared to be characterized by a TCR beta motif composed of 7 to 9 highly homologous amino acid variants. Some TCR beta motif variants had previously been reported in synovial fluid and blood of reactive arthritis patients, which suggested common disease-initiation mechanisms. Significant enrichment of the disease-linked clones was reported in matched synovial fluid samples from ankylosing spondylitis patients. In peripheral blood, the disease-linked clones were found at relatively low frequencies and had a CD8+ phenotype.

This TCR was recovered from a male donor with ankylosing spondylitis. Sample: blood, either unsorted or a sorted T cell fraction (not recorded which). The sequence links TRBV3-1 to TRBJ2-1, with TRBD2 matching 7 junction bases. CDR3 sequence: CASSERGTYNEQFF. The nucleotide sequence reads TGTGCCAGCTCGGAGCGGGGAACGTACAATGAGCAGTTCTTC.